A selection of T cell receptor beta chains follows, all from one sample in a study of somatic mutations in cytotoxic T cells in rheumatoid arthritis. TCRdb's copy holds only in-frame clones and misses some; the assay was immunoSEQ multiplex PCR. Counted here are roughly 18,000 clones, less than 75% occurring once; the ten biggest clones make up about 19%. The sequenced material came from CD8+ T cells sorted from blood. These receptors came from a woman aged 60-75 years in good health. Each CDR3 is given with its conserved first and last residue. The D gene is left open where the match is weak. Clone size is not always given. Where it is, it says once, few, many or a class for expanded clones.

-,TRBD2,TRBJ2-5,TRBV7-9,TGTGCCAGCAGCGCCCGACTAGCGGGGAAAGAGACCCAGTACTTC,CASSARLAGKETQYF
-,-,TRBJ2-7,TRBV28,TGTGCCAGCAGTTCACAGACAGGCACCTACGAGCAGTACTTC,CASSSQTGTYEQYF
-,TRBD1,TRBJ1-1,TRBV13,TGTGCCAGCAGCTTAGGTTTGCGCTCCAGGACAGGGGGAAACACTGAAGCTTTCTTT,CASSLGLRSRTGGNTEAFF
-,TRBD1,TRBJ2-2,TRBV19,TGTGCCAGTAACACAGGGGAGACCGGGGAGCTGTTTTTT,CASNTGETGELFF
-,-,TRBJ2-5,TRBV21-1,TGTGCCAGCAGCGCTTTTCGGGACAGCCGACCGTGGGAGACCCAGTACTTC,CASSAFRDSRPWETQYF
medium-sized,TRBD1,TRBJ2-7,TRBV27,TGTGCCAGCAGTTTCGGACAGGGGAGCTCCTACGAGCAGTACTTC,CASSFGQGSSYEQYF
-,-,TRBJ1-1,TRBV27,TGTGCCAGCAGCCTGGCCCGGGCCGTCGAAGCTTTCTTT,CASSLARAVEAFF
-,-,TRBJ2-1,TRBV7-9,TGTGCCAGCAGCCCGTCGTCCGGGACTTATTACAATGAGCAGTTCTTC,CASSPSSGTYYNEQFF
few,TRBD1,TRBJ2-2,TRBV19,TGTGCCAGTAGTATAAGAACAGGGGGCCGCACCGGGGAGCTGTTTTTT,CASSIRTGGRTGELFF
-,-,TRBJ1-4,TRBV6-5,TGTGCCAGCAGTTACTCGAGGCAGGGTGGGGAAAAACTGTTTTTT,CASSYSRQGGEKLFF
-,-,TRBJ1-4,TRBV2,TGTGCCAGCAGCCGACAGGATAGAACTAATGAAAAACTGTTTTTT,CASSRQDRTNEKLFF
-,-,TRBJ2-1,TRBV11-2,TGTGCCAGCAGCTTACAGGGGAGGTCGTCCTACAATGAGCAGTTCTTC,CASSLQGRSSYNEQFF
-,TRBD1,TRBJ2-7,TRBV6-1,TGTGCCAGCAGTGAATGGGGGACAGGAGAGTACGAGCAGTACTTC,CASSEWGTGEYEQYF
-,-,TRBJ1-1,TRBV9,TGTGCCAGCAGCGTAGACCCGGACAGAAACACTGAAGCTTTCTTT,CASSVDPDRNTEAFF
-,TRBD1,TRBJ2-7,TRBV2,TGTGCCAGCAGTGGCGGGCAGGGGGCCGACGAGCAGTACTTC,CASSGGQGADEQYF
-,-,TRBJ1-1,TRBV14,TGTGCCAGCAGCCAAAGAAACGATTTCACTGAAGCTTTCTTT,CASSQRNDFTEAFF
few,-,TRBJ2-1,TRBV7-9,TGTGCCAGCAGCTCTCGTATTCGGGATGAGCAGTTCTTC,CASSSRIRDEQFF
-,-,TRBJ2-1,TRBV11-2,TGTGCCAGCAGACCGCCCCTAGGACAGCCCCCTGACAATGAGCAGTTCTTC,CASRPPLGQPPDNEQFF
-,-,TRBJ1-2,TRBV6-1,TGTGCCAGCAGTGAAGTGCCCATTGTGACGGGAAACTATGGCTACACCTTC,CASSEVPIVTGNYGYTF
-,-,TRBJ2-7,TRBV29-1,TGCAGCGTTGTACTGAGAAGCTCCTACGAGCAGTACTTC,CSVVLRSSYEQYF
-,TRBD1,TRBJ1-1,TRBV27,TGTGCCAGCAGTCACGACAGGGTAGCTACTGAAGCTTTCTTT,CASSHDRVATEAFF
once,TRBD1,TRBJ2-7,TRBV13,TGTGCCAGCAGCTTAGGCCCCGGGACAGGGCCCTACGAGCAGTACTTC,CASSLGPGTGPYEQYF
-,TRBD2,TRBJ2-7,TRBV5-6,TGTGCCAGCAGCTCATTAGCGGGAGGGCCCCCTTACGAGCAGTACTTC,CASSSLAGGPPYEQYF
-,TRBD1,TRBJ1-6,TRBV13,TGTGCCAGCAGCTCTGACAGGGATAATTCACCCCTCCACTTT,CASSSDRDNSPLHF
once,-,TRBJ1-4,TRBV2,TGTGCCAGCAGTCCCAAGGGGGGTTATAATGAAAAACTGTTTTTT,CASSPKGGYNEKLFF
-,-,TRBJ2-7,TRBV11-2,TGTGCCAGCAGCATATGGGGGGGGCCCTACGAGCAGTACTTC,CASSIWGGPYEQYF
-,-,TRBJ2-7,TRBV7-9,TGTGCCAGCGGGTCAGGGATTCTCGCGTCCGAGCAGTACTTC,CASGSGILASEQYF
-,-,TRBJ1-2,TRBV29-1,TGCAGCGTTGAAAACCGCTCTGGAGTCTATGGCTACACCTTC,CSVENRSGVYGYTF
-,-,TRBJ2-7,TRBV4-1,TGCGCCAGCAGCCTAACGGAGGCCGCGGAGGACGAGCAGTACTTC,CASSLTEAAEDEQYF
few,-,TRBJ1-2,TRBV9,TGTGCCAGCAGGGGGGTTTCTGGCTACACCTTC,CASRGVSGYTF
-,-,TRBJ1-3,TRBV9,TGTGCCAGCAGCGTATCAGGGACCTCTGGAAACACCATATATTTT,CASSVSGTSGNTIYF
-,-,TRBJ2-7,TRBV27,TGTGCCAGCAGTGAATTGGGAGACGAGCAGTACTTC,CASSELGDEQYF
-,-,TRBJ1-1,TRBV27,TGTGCCAGCAGCTCTTTTACTCTGAACACTGAAGCTTTCTTT,CASSSFTLNTEAFF
-,-,TRBJ1-4,TRBV4-1,TGCGCCAGCAGCCAAGTTTACCAGTTTTCTGAAAAACTGTTTTTT,CASSQVYQFSEKLFF
-,TRBD1,TRBJ2-7,TRBV5-6,TGTGCCAGCAGCTTGAATGTGGGACAGGAGTCCTACGAGCAGTACTTC,CASSLNVGQESYEQYF
few,-,TRBJ2-7,TRBV28,TGTGCCAGCAGTTGGAACTCCTACGAGCAGTACTTC,CASSWNSYEQYF
once,-,TRBJ1-2,TRBV4-1,TGCGCCAGCAGCCCTGGAAGATATGGCTACACCTTC,CASSPGRYGYTF
-,-,TRBJ2-1,TRBV29-1,TGCAGCGCCCCGCGGTCCTACAATGAGCAGTTCTTC,CSAPRSYNEQFF
-,TRBD1,TRBJ2-1,TRBV6-5,TGTGCCAGCAGTCCCGGGACAGGGGCCTACAATGAGCAGTTCTTC,CASSPGTGAYNEQFF
-,-,TRBJ2-7,TRBV29-1,TGCAGCGTTGAAGACTCCGGGGGTACCTACGAGCAGTACTTC,CSVEDSGGTYEQYF
-,-,TRBJ2-1,TRBV7-9,TGTGCCAGCAGCTTTAACAATGAGCAGTTCTTC,CASSFNNEQFF
once,-,TRBJ1-1,TRBV6-1,TGTGCCAGCAGTGAAGTCGGGCCGGGGAGGTCCATCTTCAGGAGCACTGAAGCTTTCTTT,CASSEVGPGRSIFRSTEAFF
-,-,TRBJ1-2,TRBV25-1,TGTGCCAGCAGCCCCCAGACCCTAATGTATGGCTACACCTTC,CASSPQTLMYGYTF
once,TRBD2,TRBJ2-1,TRBV12-5,TGTGCTAGTGGTTTATTAGCGGGGGTCAATGAGCAGTTCTTC,CASGLLAGVNEQFF
-,-,TRBJ2-5,TRBV7-9,TGTGCCAGCAGCCCTGGAGAGACCCAGTACTTC,CASSPGETQYF
-,TRBD2,TRBJ2-3,TRBV30,TGTGCCTGGAGTCCCCTCAGCGGGAGGGCCGAGTGGAGCACAGATACGCAGTATTTT,CAWSPLSGRAEWSTDTQYF
-,-,TRBJ2-7,TRBV6-6,TGTGCCAGCAGTTATTCGTCCGACGGGGGCTACGAGCAGTACTTC,CASSYSSDGGYEQYF
-,TRBD1,TRBJ1-1,TRBV4-1,TGCGCCAGCAGCCCCCGACAGGGGGCTTGGAACACTGAAGCTTTCTTT,CASSPRQGAWNTEAFF
-,-,TRBJ1-1,TRBV4-2,TGTGCCAGCAGCCAAGCCGATGGACACCTGAACACTGAAGCTTTCTTT,CASSQADGHLNTEAFF
few,TRBD1,TRBJ2-1,TRBV7-9,TGTGCCAGCAGTCTCGTCGGGACAGGGATTGAGAATGAGCAGTTCTTC,CASSLVGTGIENEQFF
-,-,TRBJ2-7,TRBV9,TGTGCCAGCAGCGTAGACCCACTACCGAGCTCCTACGAGCAGTACTTC,CASSVDPLPSSYEQYF
-,-,TRBJ2-7,TRBV19,TGTGCCAGTAGTATATCCGGGAGCTCCTACGAGCAGTACTTC,CASSISGSSYEQYF